A single sample is the source of the 32 T cell receptor beta chains below, sequenced in a study of blood T cell repertoires in COVID-19. Clones were read by immunoSEQ multiplex PCR, and TCRdb kept only the in-frame ones, dropping some. The data hold 170,000 or so clones, with 65% to 90% observed a single time. The material sequenced was peripheral blood. Every receptor here comes from a man aged 45-65 years with active or convalescent COVID-19.

The chain is built from TRBV10-2 and TRBJ2-7, with 10 bases fitting TRBD2. V shed 6 bases and J 1 base; nucleotides not matched to a gene: 0. Germline values: CDR1 WSHSY, CDR2 SAAADI. This CDR3 contains 13 residues. This CDR3 is CASRLAGSYEQYF. The CDR3 DNA sequence: TGCGCCAGCAGACTAGCGGGATCCTACGAGCAGTACTTC.

The chain joins TRBV7-6 to TRBJ1-5, with TRBD1 matching 8 bases. Trimming cost V 5 bases and J 2 bases; bases outside gene matches: 5. Per germline, CDR1 SGHVS and CDR2 FNYEAQ. The CDR3 runs 15 residues. CDR3 in amino acids: CASSVGQGGNQPQHF. In nucleotides, the CDR3 is TGTGCCAGCAGCGTAGGACAGGGAGGCAATCAGCCCCAGCATTTT.

The chain recombines TRBV3-1 (or the pseudogene TRBV3-2) with TRBJ1-1; possibly TRBD1 for D (6 bases). The germline V gene encodes CDR1 LGHDT and CDR2 YNNKEL (reference sequence). The CDR3 is 13 residues long. The V end lost 7 bases, the J end lost 6 bases, and 15 bases lay between the germline ends. The DNA for the CDR3 is TGTGCCAGCACCTTGGCTGGACAGTCTGAAGCTTTCTTT. This codes for CASTLAGQSEAFF.

This clone was seen a few times. The chain employs TRBV2 and TRBJ2-1; D is ambiguous. V dropped 6 bases and J dropped 4 bases, with 13 bases sitting between them. The CDR3 sequence is 14 residues long. From germline, CDR1 is SNHLY and CDR2 FYNNEI. CDR3 nucleotides: TGTGCCAGCAGCGAGAGCACTAATTACAATGAGCAGTTCTTC. This gives the protein CASSESTNYNEQFF.

This chain connects TRBV5-4 to TRBJ1-2; 8 positions match TRBD1. Trimming removed 4 bases from V and 0 bases from J; junction bases left unmatched: 5. CDR3 length: 15 residues. Germline loops: CDR1 SGHNT, CDR2 YYREEE (reference sequence). The CDR3 loop is CASSRGTGSNYGYTF. Written as DNA, the CDR3 is TGTGCCAGCAGCCGAGGGACAGGTTCTAACTATGGCTACACCTTC.

The CDR3 coding sequence is TGTGCCAGCAGTAACCCGGGACAGGGCCTCTATGGCTACACCTTC. It specifies CASSNPGQGLYGYTF. The V and J genes are TRBV6-6 and TRBJ1-2; 9 bases line up with TRBD1. This CDR3 spans 15 amino acids. Germline assignment: CDR1 MNHNY and CDR2 SVGAGI (reference sequence). Trimming at V came to 5 bases and at J to 4 bases, leaving 8 bases not matched to a gene.

This chain uses TRBV9 with TRBJ1-1; D is undetermined. Germline V gives CDR1 SGDLS, CDR2 YYNGEE. The CDR3 spans 13 residues. V was trimmed by 4 bases and J by 3 bases, leaving 10 bases between them. The CDR3 DNA reads TGTGCCAGCAGCCCCCTAACGTACACTGAAGCTTTCTTT. It codes for CASSPLTYTEAFF.

The sample holds a few counts of this clone. V and J are TRBV25-1 and TRBJ2-1; 10 positions agree with TRBD1. V lost 8 bases and J lost 10; bases outside the gene matches: 5. The CDR3 length is 12 residues. The germline gives CDR1 MGHDK, CDR2 SYGVNS. CDR3 protein: CASGWTGGEQFF. The CDR3 DNA reads TGTGCCAGCGGGTGGACAGGGGGAGAGCAGTTCTTC.

The chain combines TRBV4-1 with TRBJ1-1, with D perhaps TRBD1 (5 bases). V was pared by 6 bases and J by 5 bases, with 16 bases between. The CDR3 loop spans 14 amino acids. Germline loops: CDR1 MGHRA, CDR2 YSYEKL. The CDR3 coding sequence is TGCGCCAGCAGACTAGGACCCGGGGGAACTGAAGCTTTCTTT. Translation gives CASRLGPGGTEAFF.

The V call is TRBV18, the J call TRBJ2-7; D is perhaps TRBD2 (6 bases). The CDR3 consists of 16 residues. V was shortened by 0 bases and J by 3 bases, with 15 bases between the two germline ends. The germline V gene encodes CDR1 KGHSH and CDR2 LQKENI. The CDR3 DNA reads TGTGCCAGCTCACCACCGAGTAGCGGAGTACTCTACGAGCAGTACTTC. Residues: CASSPPSSGVLYEQYF.

This chain connects TRBV15 to TRBJ1-1; D not resolved. This CDR3 is built from 14 residues. CDR1 is LNHNV and CDR2 is YYDKDF in the germline V gene (reference sequence). V gave up 0 bases and J gave up 3 bases, with 8 bases separating them. The CDR3 spells CATSRDLTDTEAFF. CDR3 bases: TGTGCCACCAGCAGAGATCTAACAGACACTGAAGCTTTCTTT.

The chain combines TRBV28 with TRBJ1-1, with 7 nucleotides matching TRBD1. The junction had 7 bases not matched to a gene; V was cut back by 6 bases and J by 6 bases. Looked up from germline, CDR1 is MDHEN and CDR2 is SYDVKM. The CDR3 is made up of 13 amino acids. CDR3 sequence reads: CASREQGSPEAFF. In DNA form, the CDR3 reads TGTGCCAGCAGAGAACAGGGGTCGCCTGAAGCTTTCTTT.

The V call is TRBV27, the J call TRBJ1-4; 10 bases are shared with TRBD1. The CDR3 spans 14 residues. J gave up 7 bases and V 6 bases, and 5 bases lay outside the gene matches. Germline V gene sequence: CDR1 MNHEY, CDR2 SMNVEV (reference sequence). The CDR3 reads CASSRDRGLEKLFF. CDR3 nucleotides: TGTGCCAGCAGCCGAGACAGGGGGCTTGAAAAACTGTTTTTT. The variable domain in full, completed from reference TRBV27 and TRBJ1-4, reads EAQVTQNPRYLITVTGKKLTVTCSQNMNHEYMSWYRQDPGLGLRQIYYSMNVEVTDKGDVPEGYKVSRKEKRNFPLILESPSPNQTSLYFCASSRDRGLEKLFFGSGTQLSVL.

This chain links TRBV2 with TRBJ1-2; no clear D. The CDR3 extends over 12 amino acids. Per germline, CDR1 SNHLY and CDR2 FYNNEI. V was trimmed by 2 bases and J by 10 bases, leaving 11 bases between them. The CDR3 DNA reads as TGTGCCAGCAGTGAATTGGGAGTTGACTACACCTTC. It is translated as CASSELGVDYTF.

The gene calls are TRBV27 and TRBJ2-1; 9 bases line up with TRBD2. The trim removed 3 bases at V and 10 bases at J, leaving 16 bases unmatched. This CDR3 has 17 amino acids. Per germline, CDR1 MNHEY and CDR2 SMNVEV (reference sequence). The CDR3 reads CASSFYWGGTSRPEQFF. The CDR3 DNA follows: TGTGCCAGCAGTTTCTACTGGGGCGGGACTAGCAGGCCCGAGCAGTTCTTC.

Regarding this clone: Within the sample, other DNA sequences also encode this same CDR3. This chain links TRBV18 with TRBJ2-3, with 8 nucleotides matching TRBD1. V shed 0 bases, J shed 3 bases, and the junction held 2 bases outside the gene matches. Germline V gene sequence: CDR1 KGHSH, CDR2 LQKENI. This CDR3 has 15 amino acids. The DNA of the CDR3 is TGTGCCAGCTCACCACCTACAGGGGGTACAGATACGCAGTATTTT. It translates to CASSPPTGGTDTQYF.

This rearrangement joins TRBV19 to TRBJ2-7; TRBD2 is a possible D gene (6 bases). CDR1 and CDR2 (germline): LNHDA, SQIVND (reference sequence). This CDR3 contains 17 residues. V was cut by 0 bases and J by 3 bases, with 18 bases left in between. The CDR3 nucleotides read TGTGCCAGTAGTATAGACGCCGGGACGGGAGTTTTCTACGAGCAGTACTTC. Protein product: CASSIDAGTGVFYEQYF.

The CDR3 here is CASSQVWGSQPQHF. In DNA form, the CDR3 reads TGTGCCAGCAGCCAAGTGTGGGGCAGTCAGCCCCAGCATTTT. The J gene is TRBJ1-5, the V gene TRBV3-1 (or the pseudogene TRBV3-2); D might be TRBD1 (5 bases). The CDR3 consists of 14 residues. The germline CDR1 and CDR2 sequences are LGHDT and YNNKEL (reference sequence). The ends were cut back, 1 base at V and 6 bases at J, with 10 bases in the middle.

This clone was seen more than once but under ten times. The chain has TRBV6-1 and TRBJ2-7; 7 nucleotides align to TRBD1. The V gene end was trimmed by 2 bases and the J gene end by 2 bases; junction bases not matched to a gene: 6. The CDR3 has 15 residues. CDR1 MNHNS and CDR2 SASEGT come from the germline V gene. The CDR3 spells CASSERAGTAYEQYF. As DNA, the CDR3 is TGTGCCAGCAGTGAACGAGCCGGGACAGCCTACGAGCAGTACTTC.

The table lists this clone with a count of one. The V gene is TRBV28, the J gene TRBJ2-6, with 7 bases fitting TRBD2. The trim removed 5 bases at V and 1 base at J, leaving 11 bases unmatched. The germline V gene encodes CDR1 MDHEN and CDR2 SYDVKM. The CDR3 sequence is 18 residues long. The CDR3 DNA is TGTGCCAGCAGTCCCAGTGCGGGGGTAGATTCTGGGGCCAACGTCCTGACTTTC. The encoded protein is CASSPSAGVDSGANVLTF.

V is TRBV5-1 and J is TRBJ2-7; D remains unclear. The germline gives CDR1 SGHRS, CDR2 YFSETQ. The V end lost 0 bases, the J end lost 5 bases, and 3 bases lay between the germline ends. The CDR3 length is 11 residues. The CDR3 sequence is CASSLADEQYF. Here the CDR3 DNA reads TGCGCCAGCAGCTTGGCCGACGAGCAGTACTTC.

V usage is TRBV5-1 and J usage is TRBJ1-1; possibly TRBD1 for D (6 bases). V was pared by 2 bases and J by 1 base, with 12 bases between. This CDR3 contains 15 residues. Germline CDR1 reads SGHRS; CDR2 reads YFSETQ. The CDR3 DNA follows: TGCGCCAGCAGCTTTGGGGCAGGGGCGAACACTGAAGCTTTCTTT. Protein: CASSFGAGANTEAFF.

This chain connects TRBV2 to TRBJ1-5, with D possibly being TRBD1 (6 bases). This CDR3 has 16 amino acids. V was clipped by 6 bases and J by 7 bases, with 22 bases between them. Germline loops: CDR1 SNHLY, CDR2 FYNNEI. CDR3 bases: TGTGCCAGCAGCCTAACCACAGGGAACGGGAGGCAGCCCCAGCATTTT. Its protein is CASSLTTGNGRQPQHF.

This clone appeared once. The chain employs TRBV4-1 and TRBJ1-6; D unresolved. The CDR3 is 15 amino acids. Germline CDR1 and CDR2: MGHRA and YSYEKL. The germline V and J ends were trimmed by 1 base and 5 bases, with 9 bases remaining between them. In DNA, the CDR3 is TGCGCCAGCAGCCAAGTTAGTCTCGATAATTCACCCCTCCACTTT. As protein: CASSQVSLDNSPLHF.

The chain has TRBV27 and TRBJ1-2; possibly TRBD1 for D (6 bases). CDR1 and CDR2 from the germline V gene are MNHEY and SMNVEV (reference sequence). This CDR3 is built from 15 residues. V was pared by 0 bases and J by 4 bases, with 12 bases between. CDR3 nucleotide sequence: TGTGCCAGCAGTTTATCGCCAGGGGATGTCTATGGCTACACCTTC. This gives the protein CASSLSPGDVYGYTF.

V usage is TRBV7-3 and J usage is TRBJ1-1; D uncertain. The V end lost 6 bases, the J end lost 5 bases, and 10 bases lay between the germline ends. The CDR3 has 12 amino acids. Germline assignment: CDR1 SGHTA and CDR2 FQGTGA. Written as DNA, the CDR3 is TGTGCCAGCAGTTCAGAGGGAACTGAAGCTTTCTTT. It yields the protein CASSSEGTEAFF. The whole variable domain, remainder taken from reference TRBV7-3 and TRBJ1-1, is GAGVSQTPSNKVTEKGKYVELRCDPISGHTALYWYRQSLGQGPEFLIYFQGTGAADDSGLPNDRFFAVRPEGSVSTLKIQRTERGDSAVYLCASSSEGTEAFFGQGTRLTVV.

This chain links TRBV7-8 with TRBJ2-1; D remains unclear. CDR1 and CDR2 from the germline V gene are SGHVS and FQNEAQ. V gave up 5 bases and J gave up 8 bases, with 13 bases separating them. The CDR3 contains 13 residues. Written as DNA, the CDR3 is TGTGCCAGCAGCCGAGAACTCGCCGATGAGCAGTTCTTC. Its protein is CASSRELADEQFF.

J is TRBJ1-5 and V is TRBV4-1, with D possibly TRBD1 on 6 matching bases. CDR1 is MGHRA and CDR2 is YSYEKL in the germline V gene. This CDR3 has 14 amino acids. V shed 4 bases and J shed 4 bases, with 11 bases lying between them. CDR3 DNA sequence: TGCGCCAGCAGCCCGGCTAGGGGGAATCAGCCCCAGCATTTT. This sequence encodes CASSPARGNQPQHF.

This rearrangement joins TRBV19 to TRBJ2-5; 14 nucleotides align to TRBD2. Trimming removed 5 bases from V and 4 bases from J; junction bases left unmatched: 6. This CDR3 region has 16 residues. Germline V CDR1 and CDR2: LNHDA, SQIVND (reference sequence). CDR3 amino acids: CASSVTSGGAVETQYF. DNA for the CDR3: TGTGCCAGTAGTGTGACTAGCGGGGGGGCCGTAGAGACCCAGTACTTC.

The V gene is TRBV4-1, the J gene TRBJ2-3, with D maybe TRBD1 (6 bases). V was trimmed by 2 bases and J by 4 bases, leaving 16 bases between them. The length of the CDR3 is 16 residues. The germline V gene encodes CDR1 MGHRA and CDR2 YSYEKL. CDR3 protein: CASSQSGTLSADTQYF. The CDR3, as DNA: TGCGCCAGCAGCCAATCCGGGACATTAAGCGCAGATACGCAGTATTTT.

The chain joins TRBV28 to TRBJ1-1, with D maybe TRBD1 (6 bases). The germline V gene encodes CDR1 MDHEN and CDR2 SYDVKM. This CDR3 spans 15 amino acids. V lost 5 bases and J 0 bases, leaving 13 bases between the germline ends. The CDR3, as DNA: TGTGCCAGCAGTACCGGGACACCCATGAACACTGAAGCTTTCTTT. It specifies CASSTGTPMNTEAFF.

The chain carries TRBV12-3 or TRBV12-4 and TRBJ2-7; the D gene is possibly TRBD1 (6 bases). The V end was cut by 4 bases, the J end by 4 bases, with 11 bases between. This CDR3 is built from 13 residues. The CDR3 loop is CASSYGQPYEQYF. DNA for the CDR3: TGTGCCAGCAGTTACGGACAGCCTTACGAGCAGTACTTC.